This T cell receptor beta chain derives from a study of beta chain bispecific antibodies for T cell cancers. Either OKT3 anti-CD3 antibody or CD3/CD28 beads expanded T cells from blood mononuclear cells over about three days. TCRdb re-analysed the 5' RACE reads in MiXCR, keeping a single row per CDR3 protein. In the table there are 17,000 or so distinct CDR3 sequences, less than 2.5% of which are singletons. Study-wide results and limits: Most targeted TRBV signal came from the leukemia cell line cells, not normal T cells.

The CDR3 length is 19 residues. The V and J ends lost 0 bases and 1 base, in that order; junction bases with no gene match: 14. CDR1 SGHRS and CDR2 YFSETQ come from the germline V gene. This clonotype was detected ten times or more. Its antigen is not known. The chain combines TRBV5-1 with TRBJ2-5, with 8 positions matching TRBD2. The sequence was collected from a human donor in good health. Some clones in this sample may be carry-over from other donors' samples. Sequencing used healthy donor T cells cultured with leukemia cells. The CDR3 spells CASSLEASGFSRTQETQYF. CDR3 coding DNA: TGCGCCAGCAGCTTGGAAGCTAGCGGGTTCTCTAGGACCCAAGAGACCCAGTACTTC.